Shown below are 5 T cell receptor beta chains from a single sample sequenced in a study of blood T cell repertoires in COVID-19. Profiling relied on immunoSEQ multiplex PCR, and the TCRdb table lists in-frame clones only, not all of them. The table lists about 370,000 clones, approximately 90% of them singletons. The sample was PBMCs or T cells enriched from blood (not recorded which). The receptors come from a woman between 35 and 50 years old who had been exposed to COVID-19.

The chain links TRBV5-1 to TRBJ1-1, with D perhaps TRBD1 (6 bases). The CDR3 length is 14 residues. V shed 3 bases and J shed 4 bases, with 13 bases lying between them. Per germline, CDR1 SGHRS and CDR2 YFSETQ. CDR3 sequence reads: CASSSGGAGTEAFF. The CDR3 region has the DNA TGCGCCAGCAGCTCGGGGGGCGCGGGCACTGAAGCTTTCTTT.

V and J are TRBV5-4 and TRBJ2-7; 12 bases map to TRBD1. Germline CDR1 is SGHNT and CDR2 is YYREEE (reference sequence). This CDR3 region has 15 residues. V was pared by 0 bases and J by 5 bases, with 3 bases of the junction left unmatched. The DNA for the CDR3 is TGTGCCAGCAGCTTGGCCGGGACAGGGGGCGACGAGCAGTACTTC. It translates to CASSLAGTGGDEQYF.

This rearrangement joins TRBV12-3 or TRBV12-4 to TRBJ2-5; no reliable D call. The CDR3 runs to 12 residues. V lost 3 bases, J lost 8 bases, and 10 bases lay in between. The chain's CDR3 is CASSFRHLTQYF. CDR3 bases: TGTGCCAGCAGTTTTCGTCACTTAACCCAGTACTTC.

This clone has just one count. This chain connects TRBV14 to TRBJ1-1; the D gene is possibly TRBD1 (5 bases). The germline V and J ends were trimmed by 6 bases and 0 bases, with 14 bases remaining between them. Germline loops: CDR1 SGHDN, CDR2 FVKESK. The CDR3 is made up of 15 amino acids. The CDR3 bases are TGTGCCAGCAGTCAGATTACAGGATTGAACACTGAAGCTTTCTTT. As protein: CASSQITGLNTEAFF.

The chain combines TRBV12-3 or TRBV12-4 with TRBJ2-7; 7 nucleotides align to TRBD2. The V and J ends lost 1 base and 7 bases, in that order; junction bases with no gene match: 4. The CDR3 extends over 13 amino acids. The CDR3 here is CASSLDWRGEQYF. DNA for the CDR3: TGTGCCAGCAGTTTAGATTGGCGGGGGGAGCAGTACTTC.